One sample yielded the 11 T cell receptor beta chains listed below, sequenced in a study of blood T cell repertoires in COVID-19. This table comes from immunoSEQ multiplex PCR, and its TCRdb copy is limited to in-frame clones, with some not included. This sample has 130,000 to 150,000 clones, with about 80% found just once. The sample taken for sequencing was peripheral blood. These receptors came from a man aged 65 to 85 who had recovered from COVID-19.

V is TRBV11-3 and J is TRBJ2-3; D is ambiguous. Trimming took off 4 bases at V and 3 bases at J, with 17 bases between the two ends. CDR3 size: 16 residues. Germline values: CDR1 SGHNT, CDR2 YENEEA. CDR3 sequence reads: CASSSSPSAATDTQYF. In DNA, the CDR3 is TGTGCCAGCAGCTCGTCCCCCTCGGCGGCTACAGATACGCAGTATTTT.

This sequence joins TRBV12-3 or TRBV12-4 and TRBJ2-3; 9 bases are shared with TRBD2. V was clipped by 7 bases and J by 5 bases; unmatched bases: 4. The CDR3 spans 13 residues. The CDR3 protein is CASTGLARDTQYF. As DNA, the CDR3 is TGTGCCAGCACCGGACTAGCGAGAGATACGCAGTATTTT.

This chain connects TRBV5-6 to TRBJ2-6; 7 positions agree with TRBD1. Germline CDR1 SGHDT, CDR2 YYEEEE. The CDR3 is 16 residues long. Trimming removed 5 bases from V and 0 bases from J; junction bases left unmatched: 5. CDR3 nucleotide sequence: TGTGCCAGCAGGGACAGGCCGAGCTCTGGGGCCAACGTCCTGACTTTC. It is translated as CASRDRPSSGANVLTF.

This clone has a single count. This chain joins TRBV29-1 and TRBJ2-2, with 7 nucleotides matching TRBD1. This CDR3 is built from 15 residues. Germline V CDR1 and CDR2: SQVTM, ANQGSEA. Trimming cost V 4 bases and J 2 bases; bases outside gene matches: 7. The CDR3 nucleotides read TGCAGCGTTGTGGGGACAGCCCAAAACACCGGGGAGCTGTTTTTT. This codes for CSVVGTAQNTGELFF.

This chain uses TRBV7-9 with TRBJ2-1, with TRBD2 matching 8 bases. The germline CDR1 and CDR2 sequences are SEHNR and FQNEAQ (reference sequence). This CDR3 comprises 17 residues. V lost 0 bases and J lost 6; bases outside the gene matches: 10. The DNA of the CDR3 is TGTGCCAGCAGCTTAGCGCTTGGGGGACTAGGGTCCAATGAGCAGTTCTTC. This codes for CASSLALGGLGSNEQFF. Filled out from reference TRBV7-9 and TRBJ2-1, the complete variable domain reads DTGVSQNPRHKITKRGQNVTFRCDPISEHNRLYWYRQTLGQGPEFLTYFQNEAQLEKSRLLSDRFSAERPKGSFSTLEIQRTEQGDSAMYLCASSLALGGLGSNEQFFGPGTRLTVL.

This sequence joins TRBV30 and TRBJ2-1; TRBD1 matches at 9 bases. In germline, CDR1 is GTSNPN, CDR2 SVGIG (reference sequence). V shed 2 bases, J shed 2 bases, and the junction held 7 bases outside the gene matches. The CDR3 totals 16 residues. The DNA of the CDR3 is TGTGCCTGGAGTCTCGGGACAGGGCCCACCTACAATGAGCAGTTCTTC. Residues: CAWSLGTGPTYNEQFF.

This sequence joins TRBV6-2 or TRBV6-3 and TRBJ2-3; D not certain. With 2 bases removed from V and 4 bases from J, the gap between germline ends came to 7 bases. Germline CDR1 is MNHEY and CDR2 is SVGEGT. The length of the CDR3 is 13 residues. DNA of the CDR3: TGTGCCAGCAGTTACCTAGGAGCAGATACGCAGTATTTT. Protein: CASSYLGADTQYF.

The V and J genes are TRBV6-6 and TRBJ2-6; D possibly corresponds to TRBD1 (6 bases). Trimming left V 6 bases short and J 1 base short, with 16 bases between. The CDR3 extends over 17 amino acids. The germline V gene has CDR1 MNHNY and CDR2 SVGAGI (reference sequence). The CDR3 DNA is TGTGCCAGCAGCCGACAATATACAGGGTCTGGGGCCAACGTCCTGACTTTC. Amino acids: CASSRQYTGSGANVLTF.

This clone came up a few times. The J gene is TRBJ1-1, the V gene TRBV28, with D possibly being TRBD1 (6 bases). The CDR3 has 11 residues. Trimming removed 5 bases from V and 10 bases from J, with 11 bases in between. The V gene's germline CDR1 is MDHEN and CDR2 SYDVKM. CDR3 bases: TGTGCCAGCAGTAATAACAGGGTAGCTTTCTTT. Its protein is CASSNNRVAFF. Full variable domain (outside the CDR3, taken from reference TRBV28 and TRBJ1-1): DVKVTQSSRYLVKRTGEKVFLECVQDMDHENMFWYRQDPGLGLRLIYFSYDVKMKEKGDIPEGYSVSREKKERFSLILESASTNQTSMYLCASSNNRVAFFGQGTRLTVV.

In DNA form, the CDR3 reads TGCAGCGTTGAGGTCGACAGGGACTACGAGCAGTACTTC. Residues: CSVEVDRDYEQYF. The J gene is TRBJ2-7, the V gene TRBV29-1; 7 nucleotides agree with TRBD1. The CDR3 loop spans 13 amino acids. The germline V gene encodes CDR1 SQVTM and CDR2 ANQGSEA. Trimming at V came to 3 bases and at J to 3 bases, leaving 5 bases not matched to a gene.

The rearrangement uses TRBV5-8 and TRBJ2-5; D gene ambiguous. The CDR3 has 14 amino acids. Trimming stripped 0 bases from V and 4 bases from J, with 10 bases between. CDR1 is SGHTS, CDR2 YDEGEE, per germline. The CDR3 sequence is CASSLAGVSETQYF. CDR3 DNA: TGTGCCAGCAGCTTGGCCGGTGTGTCAGAGACCCAGTACTTC.